One sample yielded the 21 T cell receptor beta chains listed below, sequenced in a study of T cell changes during pregnancy in multiple sclerosis. Measured with immunoSEQ multiplex PCR; TCRdb has only the in-frame clones, and not every one. The sample yields 45,000 to 60,000 clones, 75% to 95% seen once. This sample comprised peripheral blood, obtained after pregnancy. The receptors here all came from a female donor in good health, enrolled as a control in a pregnancy study.

The chain uses TRBV11-1 and TRBJ1-5; 8 bases match TRBD1. Germline V gene sequence: CDR1 SGHAT, CDR2 FQDESV (reference sequence). The CDR3 sequence is 14 residues long. With 3 bases clipped from V and 2 bases from J, the junction kept 0 bases outside the gene matches. CDR3: CASSLDRGNQPQHF. CDR3 sequence (DNA): TGTGCCAGCAGCTTGGACAGGGGCAATCAGCCCCAGCATTTT.

The V and J genes are TRBV6-1 and TRBJ1-1, with TRBD1 matching over 8 bases. V was clipped by 5 bases and J by 4 bases; unmatched bases: 6. Germline V gene lookup returns CDR1 MNHNS and CDR2 SASEGT. CDR3 size: 14 residues. DNA for the CDR3: TGTGCCAGCAGTCCGGACAGGGTGGGCACTGAAGCTTTCTTT. Its translation is CASSPDRVGTEAFF.

This chain links TRBV5-4 with TRBJ2-1; 9 nucleotides align to TRBD2. The CDR3 is 14 residues long. From germline, CDR1 is SGHNT and CDR2 YYREEE (reference sequence). V shed 10 bases and J 7 bases; nucleotides not matched to a gene: 12. Here the CDR3 reads CAGNSGGHPNEQFF. The DNA of the CDR3 is TGTGCCGGGAATAGCGGGGGCCACCCTAATGAGCAGTTCTTC.

This chain joins TRBV5-1 and TRBJ2-7; 7 bases map to TRBD1. CDR1 SGHRS and CDR2 YFSETQ come from the germline V gene. Unmatched junction bases numbered 16, after V lost 0 bases and J lost 1 base. CDR3 length: 19 amino acids. CDR3 sequence: CASSLVPGQLRSRSYEQYF. In DNA form, the CDR3 reads TGCGCCAGCAGCTTGGTCCCGGGACAGCTCCGAAGTCGATCCTACGAGCAGTACTTC. Together with reference TRBV5-1 and TRBJ2-7, the CDR3 gives the full variable domain: KAGVTQTPRYLIKTRGQQVTLSCSPISGHRSVSWYQQTPGQGLQFLFEYFSETQRNKGNFPGRFSGRQFSNSRSEMNVSTLELGDSALYLCASSLVPGQLRSRSYEQYFGPGTRLTVT.

The rearrangement links TRBV6-5 to TRBJ1-1; no clear D. CDR1 is MNHEY, CDR2 SVGAGI, per germline. This CDR3 has 15 residues. Trimming pared 1 base from V and 1 base from J, leaving 10 bases between. The chain's CDR3 is CASSYLGTGNTEAFF. The CDR3 nucleotides read TGTGCCAGCAGTTACTTAGGCACGGGGAACACTGAAGCTTTCTTT.

V is TRBV5-6 and J is TRBJ1-2; D perhaps matches TRBD1 (5 bases). Deletions cut 6 bases from V and 7 bases from J, with 19 bases between. CDR1 is SGHDT and CDR2 is YYEEEE in the germline V gene. The CDR3 has 14 residues. CDR3 DNA sequence: TGTGCCAGCATCCGCTGGGTCAGGGTTGGTGGCTACACCTTC. It is translated as CASIRWVRVGGYTF.

This sequence joins TRBV28 and TRBJ1-3; D remains ambiguous. CDR1 is MDHEN, CDR2 SYDVKM, per germline. V gave up 6 bases and J gave up 0 bases, with 12 bases separating them. This CDR3 is built from 15 residues. DNA for the CDR3: TGTGCCAGCAGGTCAGCGGCGATCTCTGGAAACACCATATATTTT. It codes for CASRSAAISGNTIYF. Based on the CDR3 plus reference TRBV28 and TRBJ1-3, the full variable domain is DVKVTQSSRYLVKRTGEKVFLECVQDMDHENMFWYRQDPGLGLRLIYFSYDVKMKEKGDIPEGYSVSREKKERFSLILESASTNQTSMYLCASRSAAISGNTIYFGEGSWLTVV.

This CDR3 is CASISMTGSHYGYTF. In nucleotides, the CDR3 is TGTGCCAGCATCTCGATGACAGGGAGCCACTATGGCTACACCTTC. This chain links TRBV6-1 with TRBJ1-2, with 7 bases that match TRBD1. CDR3 size: 15 residues. The germline V gene has CDR1 MNHNS and CDR2 SASEGT. Trimming cost V 7 bases and J 3 bases; bases outside gene matches: 11.

The chain joins TRBV7-9 to TRBJ2-2, with a possible D match to TRBD1 (5 bases). There are 15 residues in the CDR3. Germline CDR1 reads SEHNR; CDR2 reads FQNEAQ (reference sequence). Trimming took 4 bases from V and 5 from J, leaving 14 bases between them. DNA for the CDR3: TGTGCCAGCAGCTATAGCTACAGGAGAACCGGGGAGCTGTTTTTT. It encodes CASSYSYRRTGELFF.

V is TRBV5-1 and J is TRBJ2-7; 7 bases map to TRBD1. The V gene's germline CDR1 is SGHRS and CDR2 YFSETQ. With V trimmed by 0 bases and J by 5 bases, 5 bases remained unmatched. This CDR3 has 14 amino acids. CDR3 sequence (DNA): TGCGCCAGCAGCTTGGCGGGACAGCCCCACGAGCAGTACTTC. Protein product: CASSLAGQPHEQYF.

The V and J genes are TRBV10-3 and TRBJ2-1; D possibly corresponds to TRBD2 (5 bases). CDR3 length equals 17 residues. Germline CDR1 ENHRY, CDR2 SYGVKD. The V and J ends lost 10 bases and 0 bases respectively, with 22 bases between them. This CDR3 is CATLAYGETSSYNEQFF. Written as DNA, the CDR3 is TGTGCCACCCTAGCCTACGGTGAAACAAGCTCCTACAATGAGCAGTTCTTC.

V gene TRBV7-2 combines with J gene TRBJ2-7, with 7 nucleotides matching TRBD1. V was pared by 4 bases and J by 0 bases, with 6 bases of the junction left unmatched. Germline V gene sequence: CDR1 SGHTA, CDR2 FQGNSA. The CDR3 spans 15 residues. The CDR3, as DNA: TGTGCCAGCAGCTACAGCACAGGGGCCTCCTACGAGCAGTACTTC. Its translation is CASSYSTGASYEQYF.

The rearrangement uses TRBV5-6 and TRBJ2-7; 12 bases line up with TRBD2. Germline assignment: CDR1 SGHDT and CDR2 YYEEEE. The ends lost 0 bases at V and 0 bases at J; junction bases unmatched: 4. The CDR3 length is 17 residues. The CDR3 here is CASSLGTSGRPSYEQYF. As DNA, the CDR3 is TGTGCCAGCAGCTTGGGCACTAGCGGGAGGCCCTCCTACGAGCAGTACTTC.

This clone occurred once. CDR3 nucleotides: TGTGCCACCAGCAGAGATTTCCCCTCAGGACAGGGGGGGCCCAGAGAGTCACCCCTCCACTTT. Translating gives CATSRDFPSGQGGPRESPLHF. The chain has TRBV15 and TRBJ1-6; 10 positions match TRBD1. The CDR3 covers 21 residues. Trimming at V came to 0 bases and at J to 10 bases, leaving 21 bases not matched to a gene. The V gene's germline CDR1 is LNHNV and CDR2 YYDKDF (reference sequence).

The chain combines TRBV7-9 with TRBJ2-3, with D possibly TRBD2 on 7 matching bases. Trimming removed 2 bases at V and 0 bases at J, with 12 bases between. The CDR3 has 16 amino acids. Per germline, CDR1 SEHNR and CDR2 FQNEAQ (reference sequence). CDR3: CASSLLGGGSTDTQYF. DNA of the CDR3: TGTGCCAGCAGCTTATTAGGGGGGGGAAGCACAGATACGCAGTATTTT.

V usage is TRBV6-4 and J usage is TRBJ2-5; D is uncertain. This CDR3 is 14 amino acids long. V shed 4 bases and J shed 2 bases, with 11 bases lying between them. From germline, CDR1 is MRHNA and CDR2 SNTAGT. CDR3 in amino acids: CASSVYSSQETQYF. Written as DNA, the CDR3 is TGTGCCAGCAGTGTCTACTCGAGTCAAGAGACCCAGTACTTC.

This sequence joins TRBV7-9 and TRBJ2-5; no definite D call. CDR1 is SEHNR, CDR2 FQNEAQ, per germline (reference sequence). V was clipped by 4 bases and J by 5 bases, with 11 bases between them. The CDR3 spans 13 residues. The CDR3 reads CASSYQDRETQYF. The CDR3 coding sequence is TGTGCCAGCAGCTACCAGGATCGGGAGACCCAGTACTTC.

This CDR3 is CASSQDLASDTQYF. The DNA of the CDR3 is TGTGCCAGCAGCCAAGATTTGGCTTCAGATACGCAGTATTTT. The rearrangement links TRBV4-2 to TRBJ2-3, with D uncertain. Looked up from germline, CDR1 is LGHNA and CDR2 is YNFKEQ. The ends were cut back, 0 bases at V and 4 bases at J, with 8 bases in the middle. The CDR3 covers 14 residues.

The chain combines TRBV5-4 with TRBJ2-5; 10 positions agree with TRBD1. Trimming cost V 3 bases and J 4 bases; bases outside gene matches: 3. The V gene's germline CDR1 is SGHNT and CDR2 YYREEE (reference sequence). The CDR3 length is 14 residues. In DNA form, the CDR3 reads TGTGCCAGCAGCTCGACAGGGGGCGGAGAGACCCAGTACTTC. Protein sequence: CASSSTGGGETQYF.

The chain carries TRBV2 and TRBJ2-1; 7 bases agree with TRBD2. Germline CDR1 is SNHLY and CDR2 is FYNNEI. Unmatched junction bases numbered 10, after V lost 3 bases and J lost 8 bases. The CDR3 covers 15 residues. The CDR3 is CASSDRSRLADEQFF. In nucleotides, the CDR3 is TGTGCCAGCAGTGACCGCTCCCGACTAGCCGATGAGCAGTTCTTC.

V is TRBV30 and J is TRBJ2-3, with D possibly being TRBD1 (6 bases). Germline V gene sequence: CDR1 GTSNPN, CDR2 SVGIG (reference sequence). V was clipped by 5 bases and J by 4 bases, with 16 bases between them. The CDR3 contains 14 residues. The CDR3 protein is CAWGAGVAADTQYF. The CDR3 DNA is TGTGCCTGGGGGGCAGGGGTTGCGGCAGATACGCAGTATTTT.